Reported below is one TCR beta chain. At one boundary the junction diverges from the germline segment, which might be a read error. The data stem from a study of blood T cell repertoires in COVID-19. Authors' data handling: Reference gene primer amplification yielded estimated nucleated cell counts. The assay was immunoSEQ multiplex PCR, and TCRdb's table has in-frame clones only and misses some. The DNA gave D and trimming, while V, J and clone size come from that table. The table records hundreds of thousands of clones, 83% of them present only once. Per germline, CDR1 SNHLY and CDR2 FYNNEI. CDR3 length equals 15 residues.

This sequence was found in a woman between 45 and 60 years old with acute or convalescent COVID-19. The sequenced sample was peripheral blood. V and J are TRBV2 and TRBJ2-1; D is perhaps TRBD1 (6 bases). This CDR3 reads CASREGSGVYNEQFF. In nucleotides, the CDR3 is TGTGCCAGCAGAGAAGGGTCAGGGGTGTACAATGAGCAGTTCTTC.